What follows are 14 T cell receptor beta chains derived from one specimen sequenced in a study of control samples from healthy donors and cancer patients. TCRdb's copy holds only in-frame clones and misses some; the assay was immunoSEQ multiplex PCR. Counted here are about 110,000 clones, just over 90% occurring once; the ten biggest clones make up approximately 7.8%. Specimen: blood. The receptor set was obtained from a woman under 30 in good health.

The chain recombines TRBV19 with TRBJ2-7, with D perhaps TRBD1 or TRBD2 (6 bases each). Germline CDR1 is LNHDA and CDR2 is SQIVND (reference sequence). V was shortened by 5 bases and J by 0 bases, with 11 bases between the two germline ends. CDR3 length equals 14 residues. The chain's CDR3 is CASSHRGASYEQYF. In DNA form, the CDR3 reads TGTGCCAGTAGTCATAGGGGGGCCTCCTACGAGCAGTACTTC.

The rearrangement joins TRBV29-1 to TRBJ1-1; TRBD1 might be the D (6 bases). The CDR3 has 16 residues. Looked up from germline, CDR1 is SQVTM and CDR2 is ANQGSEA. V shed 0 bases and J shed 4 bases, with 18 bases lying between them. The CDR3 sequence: CSVEDLTRGRGTEAFF. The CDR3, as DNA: TGCAGCGTTGAAGATCTAACCAGGGGTCGGGGCACTGAAGCTTTCTTT.

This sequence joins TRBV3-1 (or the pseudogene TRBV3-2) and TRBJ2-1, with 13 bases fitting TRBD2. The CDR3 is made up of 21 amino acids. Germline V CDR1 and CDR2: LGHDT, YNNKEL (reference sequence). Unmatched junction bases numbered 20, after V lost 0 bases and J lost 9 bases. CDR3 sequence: CASSQDLRQVRGLAGAAEQFF. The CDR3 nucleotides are TGTGCCAGCAGCCAAGATCTTCGACAGGTCCGTGGACTAGCGGGAGCGGCTGAGCAGTTCTTC.

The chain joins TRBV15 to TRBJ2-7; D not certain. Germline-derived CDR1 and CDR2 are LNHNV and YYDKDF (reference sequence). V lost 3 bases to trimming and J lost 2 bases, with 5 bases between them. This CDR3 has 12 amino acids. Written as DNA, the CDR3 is TGTGCCACCAGCAGGGATGCCTACGAGCAGTACTTC. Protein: CATSRDAYEQYF. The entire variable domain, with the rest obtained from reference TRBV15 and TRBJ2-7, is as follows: DAMVIQNPRYQVTQFGKPVTLSCSQTLNHNVMYWYQQKSSQAPKLLFHYYDKDFNNEADTPDNFQSRRPNTSFCFLDIRSPGLGDTAMYLCATSRDAYEQYFGPGTRLTVT.

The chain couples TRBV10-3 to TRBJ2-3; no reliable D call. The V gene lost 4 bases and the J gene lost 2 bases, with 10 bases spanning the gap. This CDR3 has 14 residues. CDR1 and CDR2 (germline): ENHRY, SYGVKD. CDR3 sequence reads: CAISAGSPTDTQYF. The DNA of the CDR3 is TGTGCCATCAGTGCTGGCTCGCCCACAGATACGCAGTATTTT.

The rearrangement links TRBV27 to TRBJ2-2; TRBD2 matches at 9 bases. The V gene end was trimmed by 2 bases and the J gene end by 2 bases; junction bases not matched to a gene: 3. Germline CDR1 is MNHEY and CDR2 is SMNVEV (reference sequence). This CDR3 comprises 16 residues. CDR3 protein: CASSLGSGGNTGELFF. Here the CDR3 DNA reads TGTGCCAGCAGTTTAGGTAGCGGGGGAAACACCGGGGAGCTGTTTTTT.

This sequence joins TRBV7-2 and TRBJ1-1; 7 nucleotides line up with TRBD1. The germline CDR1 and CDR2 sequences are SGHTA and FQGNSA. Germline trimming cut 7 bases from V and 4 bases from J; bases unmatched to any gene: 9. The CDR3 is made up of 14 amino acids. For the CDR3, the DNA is TGTGCCAGCAACTACATTCAGGGGGTCACTGAAGCTTTCTTT. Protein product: CASNYIQGVTEAFF. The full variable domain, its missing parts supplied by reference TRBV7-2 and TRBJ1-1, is GAGVSQSPSNKVTEKGKDVELRCDPISGHTALYWYRQSLGQGLEFLIYFQGNSAPDKSGLPSDRFSAERTGGSVSTLTIQRTQQEDSAVYLCASNYIQGVTEAFFGQGTRLTVV.

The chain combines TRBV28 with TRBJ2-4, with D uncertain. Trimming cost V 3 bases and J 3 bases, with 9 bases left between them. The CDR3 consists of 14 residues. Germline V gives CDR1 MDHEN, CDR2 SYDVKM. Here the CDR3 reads CASSFSNGKNIQYF. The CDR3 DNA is TGTGCCAGCAGTTTCTCAAACGGCAAAAACATTCAGTACTTC. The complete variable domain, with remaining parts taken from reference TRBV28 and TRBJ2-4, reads DVKVTQSSRYLVKRTGEKVFLECVQDMDHENMFWYRQDPGLGLRLIYFSYDVKMKEKGDIPEGYSVSREKKERFSLILESASTNQTSMYLCASSFSNGKNIQYFGAGTRLSVL.

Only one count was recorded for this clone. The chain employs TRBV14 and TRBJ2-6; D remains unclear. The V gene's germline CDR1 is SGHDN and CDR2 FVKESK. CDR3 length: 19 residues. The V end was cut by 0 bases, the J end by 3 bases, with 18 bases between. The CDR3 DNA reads TGTGCCAGCAGCCAAGATAAGGTGGTTAGTACTGATGGGGCCAACGTCCTGACTTTC. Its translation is CASSQDKVVSTDGANVLTF.

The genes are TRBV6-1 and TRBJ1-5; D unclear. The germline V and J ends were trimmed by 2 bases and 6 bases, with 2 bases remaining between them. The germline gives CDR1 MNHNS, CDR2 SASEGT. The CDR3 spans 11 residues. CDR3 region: CASSESQPQHF. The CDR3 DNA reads TGTGCCAGCAGTGAATCTCAGCCCCAGCATTTT.

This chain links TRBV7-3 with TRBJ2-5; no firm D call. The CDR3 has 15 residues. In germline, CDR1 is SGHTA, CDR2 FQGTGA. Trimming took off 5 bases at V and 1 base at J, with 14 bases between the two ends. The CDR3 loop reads CASSPSGYFQETQYF. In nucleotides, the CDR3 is TGTGCCAGCAGCCCCTCAGGCTACTTCCAAGAGACCCAGTACTTC.

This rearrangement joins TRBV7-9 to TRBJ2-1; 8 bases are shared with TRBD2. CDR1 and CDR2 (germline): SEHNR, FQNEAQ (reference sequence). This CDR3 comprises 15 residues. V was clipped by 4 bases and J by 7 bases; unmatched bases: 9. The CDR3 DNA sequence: TGTGCCAGCAGCTATAGCGGGATTTTTATGAATGAGCAGTTCTTC. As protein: CASSYSGIFMNEQFF.

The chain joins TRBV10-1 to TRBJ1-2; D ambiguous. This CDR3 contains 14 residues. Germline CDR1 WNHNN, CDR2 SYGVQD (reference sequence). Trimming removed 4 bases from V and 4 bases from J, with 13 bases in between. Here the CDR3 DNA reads TGCGCCAGCAGTGCCTATTCTTTGGGCTATGGCTACACCTTC. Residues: CASSAYSLGYGYTF.

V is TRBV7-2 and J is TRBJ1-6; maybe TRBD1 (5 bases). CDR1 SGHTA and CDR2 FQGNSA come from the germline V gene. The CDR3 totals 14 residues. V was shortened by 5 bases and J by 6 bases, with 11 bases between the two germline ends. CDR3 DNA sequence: TGTGCCAGCAGCCAGGGATTGGGTAATTCACCCCTCCACTTT. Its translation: CASSQGLGNSPLHF.